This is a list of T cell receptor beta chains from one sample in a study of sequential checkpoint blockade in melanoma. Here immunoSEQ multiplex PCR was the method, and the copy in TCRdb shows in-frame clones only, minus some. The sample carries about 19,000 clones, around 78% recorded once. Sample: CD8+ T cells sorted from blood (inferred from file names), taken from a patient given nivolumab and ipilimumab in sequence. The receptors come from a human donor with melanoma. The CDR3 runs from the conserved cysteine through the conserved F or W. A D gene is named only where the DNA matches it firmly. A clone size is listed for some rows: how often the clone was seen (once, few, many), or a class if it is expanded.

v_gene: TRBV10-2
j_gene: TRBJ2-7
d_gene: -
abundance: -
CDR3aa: CASSLHLTYEQYF
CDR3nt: TGCGCCAGCAGTCTTCACTTAACCTACGAGCAGTACTTC

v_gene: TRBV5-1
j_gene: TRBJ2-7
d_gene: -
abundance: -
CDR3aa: CASNSQPPTGSYEQYF
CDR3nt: TGCGCCAGCAACTCTCAACCCCCCACAGGTTCCTACGAGCAGTACTTC

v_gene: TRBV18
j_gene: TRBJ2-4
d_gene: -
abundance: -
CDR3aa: CASSPPPGSTKNIQYF
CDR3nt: TGTGCCAGCTCACCACCCCCTGGGAGTACCAAAAACATTCAGTACTTC

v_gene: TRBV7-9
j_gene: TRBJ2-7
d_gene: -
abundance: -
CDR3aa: CASSLAGTGSEQYF
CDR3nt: TGTGCCAGCAGCTTAGCGGGAACCGGGAGCGAGCAGTACTTC

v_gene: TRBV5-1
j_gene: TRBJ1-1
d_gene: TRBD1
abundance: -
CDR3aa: CASSLTTGGYRIDTEAFF
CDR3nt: TGCGCCAGCAGCTTGACGACAGGGGGCTACCGGATAGACACTGAAGCTTTCTTT

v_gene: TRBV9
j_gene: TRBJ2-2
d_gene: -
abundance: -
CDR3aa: CASSVDGANTGELFF
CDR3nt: TGTGCCAGCAGCGTAGACGGGGCGAACACCGGGGAGCTGTTTTTT

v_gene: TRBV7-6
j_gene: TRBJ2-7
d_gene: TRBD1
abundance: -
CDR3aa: CANSLEVWDREYAEQYF
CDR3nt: TGTGCCAACAGCCTAGAGGTTTGGGACAGGGAGTACGCAGAGCAGTACTTC

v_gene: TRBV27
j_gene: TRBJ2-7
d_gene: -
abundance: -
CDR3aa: CASSFDLSYEQYF
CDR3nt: TGTGCCAGCAGTTTCGACTTATCCTACGAGCAGTACTTC

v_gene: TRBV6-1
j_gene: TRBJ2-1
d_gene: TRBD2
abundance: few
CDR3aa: CASCKREGNEQFF
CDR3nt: TGTGCCAGCTGTAAGAGGGAGGGCAATGAGCAGTTCTTC

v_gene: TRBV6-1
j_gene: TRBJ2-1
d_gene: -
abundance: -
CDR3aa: CASRRDNEQFF
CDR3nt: TGTGCCAGCAGACGAGACAATGAGCAGTTCTTC

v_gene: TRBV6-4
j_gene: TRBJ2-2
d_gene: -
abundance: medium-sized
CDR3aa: CASSDSDTGELFF
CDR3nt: TGTGCCAGCAGTGACTCCGACACCGGGGAGCTGTTTTTT

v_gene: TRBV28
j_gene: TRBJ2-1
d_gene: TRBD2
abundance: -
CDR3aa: CASSLPAGGPYNEQFF
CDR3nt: TGTGCCAGCAGTCTCCCAGCGGGGGGGCCCTACAATGAGCAGTTCTTC

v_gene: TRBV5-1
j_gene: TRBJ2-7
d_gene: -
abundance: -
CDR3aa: CASSLGRGWPSISEQYF
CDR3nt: TGCGCCAGCAGCTTGGGTCGAGGGTGGCCGTCCATTTCCGAGCAGTACTTC

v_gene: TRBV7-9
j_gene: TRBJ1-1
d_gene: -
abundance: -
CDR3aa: CASRGRNTEAFF
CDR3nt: TGTGCCAGCCGGGGGAGGAACACTGAAGCTTTCTTT

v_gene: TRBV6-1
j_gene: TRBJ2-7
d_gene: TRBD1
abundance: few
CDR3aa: CASRIKTGGYYEQYF
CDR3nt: TGTGCCAGCAGAATTAAGACAGGGGGGTATTACGAGCAGTACTTC

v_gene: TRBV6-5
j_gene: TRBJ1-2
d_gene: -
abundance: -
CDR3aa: CASPLTASGNYGYTF
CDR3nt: TGTGCCAGCCCCCTGACCGCCTCGGGAAACTATGGCTACACCTTC

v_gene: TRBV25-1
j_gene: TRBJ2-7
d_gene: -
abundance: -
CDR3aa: CASSRRAGLHEQYF
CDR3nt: TGTGCCAGCAGCCGGAGGGCAGGGCTGCACGAGCAGTACTTC

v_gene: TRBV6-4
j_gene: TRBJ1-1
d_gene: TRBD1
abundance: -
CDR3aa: CASSLGTENTEAFF
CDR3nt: TGTGCCAGCTCCCTCGGGACAGAGAACACTGAAGCTTTCTTT

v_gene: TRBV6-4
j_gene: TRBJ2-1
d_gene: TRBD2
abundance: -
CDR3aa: CASSVAGGSYNEQFF
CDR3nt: TGTGCCAGCAGTGTAGCGGGAGGCTCCTACAATGAGCAGTTCTTC

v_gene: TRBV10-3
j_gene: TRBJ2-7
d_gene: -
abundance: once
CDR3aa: CAISEPGLINYEQYF
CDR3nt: TGTGCCATCAGTGAGCCCGGACTGATTAACTACGAGCAGTACTTC

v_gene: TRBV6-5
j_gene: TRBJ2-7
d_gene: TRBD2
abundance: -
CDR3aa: CASSLIREGEQYF
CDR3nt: TGTGCCAGCAGTTTAATCAGGGAGGGGGAGCAGTACTTC

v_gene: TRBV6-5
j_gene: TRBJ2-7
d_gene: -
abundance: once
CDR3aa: CASSYAPGYEQYF
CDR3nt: TGTGCCAGCAGTTACGCGCCGGGCTACGAGCAGTACTTC

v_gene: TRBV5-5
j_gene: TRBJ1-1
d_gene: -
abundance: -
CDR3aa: CASSFSSAEAFF
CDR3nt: TGTGCCAGCAGCTTCTCGAGCGCTGAAGCTTTCTTT

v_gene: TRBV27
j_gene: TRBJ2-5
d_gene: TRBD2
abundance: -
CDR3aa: CASSLSSGRTGEQYF
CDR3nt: TGTGCCAGCAGTTTATCGAGCGGGAGGACGGGGGAGCAGTACTTC